This T cell receptor beta chain comes out of a study of T-cell memory formation after mild COVID-19. TCRdb re-analysed the 5' RACE reads in MiXCR, keeping a single row per CDR3 protein. The sample shows under 450,000 distinct CDR3 sequences, 23% of them seen only once. As to this clonotype: The antigen remains undetermined.

Findings of the study overall: Clones from the second wave (peaking day 37) had unconfirmed SARS-CoV-2 specificity.

The receptor comes from an adult woman who had mild COVID-19 (a few samples of this study predate the infection). Cell type and time point are not known. The source material was PBMCs or a T cell subset sorted from them (not recorded which).

The CDR3 DNA follows: TGTGCCACCAGTGAGGCCGTTGGGGTTGCCGGGGCCAACGTCCTGACTTTC. Translation gives CATSEAVGVAGANVLTF. The J gene is TRBJ2-6, the V gene TRBV24-1; D is undetermined. Deletions cut 4 bases from V and 4 bases from J, with 16 bases between. Germline CDR1 reads KGHDR; CDR2 reads SFDVKD. The CDR3 sequence is 17 residues long.